This entry features one TCR beta chain sequence. Its antigen is not yet known. The junction departs from germline at one end; a sequencing error may be responsible. The cohort comprised more than 550 healthy bone marrow donors. All cohort members were sampled while nominally healthy, although unrecorded immune exposures were likely present. The donor tested CMV seropositive, placing the donor among the roughly 300 seropositive members of the cohort. A peripheral blood sample was provided by each donor, and peripheral blood mononuclear cells were used for TCR beta sequencing. Genomic DNA extraction from the blood cell samples was performed with the Qiagen DNeasy Blood Extraction Kit. This record comes from a study of cytomegalovirus exposure and HLA in healthy donors (dated by TCRdb to the late 2010s). Turning to the overall study: An earlier analysis of approximately 550 of the donors reported 250 to 300 Gb of sequence data and more than 90 million unique TCR beta sequences from about 179 million T cells. Roughly 300 gigabases of sequencing data and 70 million to 85 million unique TCR sequences were included in an early release covering roughly 600 HLA-typed donors. The genetic ancestry cluster associated with self-reported Caucasian donors included around 76% of the approximately 400 genotyped donors. The study was designed to test whether signatures of past pathogen exposure could be identified by cataloging public T cell receptors. The T cell repertoires of 666 subjects were profiled by immunosequencing and related to cytomegalovirus serostatus. Along with the roughly 610-subject first cohort, a separate validation cohort of over a hundred different subjects was used. High-throughput TCR immunosequencing, statistical association of individual TCRs with disease status, and machine learning were combined to predict cytomegalovirus infection status. To study patterns of TCR occurrence, a later analysis re-analyzed previously published TCR beta repertoires from more than 550 donors and added high-resolution HLA genotyping. Rather than drawing on any new phenotypic data, the later analysis identified candidate immune exposures from TCR beta sequences and the way those sequences occurred across donors. An earlier analysis of some 500 of the donors used high-throughput TCR beta sequencing to judge whether each TCR beta V gene segment behaved as functional or pseudogenic. Donor age, sex, ethnicity and CMV serostatus were compiled alongside the repertoire data. A later genetic analysis took genome-wide SNP genotypes for about 65% of the 666 donors and used that subset as a discovery cohort. All discovery cohort repertoires had been generated on a single sequencing platform. Both class I and class II loci were covered by HLA typing, at four-digit resolution. The number of typed donors differed by locus: roughly 620-640 for A, B, C, DRB1 and DQB1; approximately 520 for DQA1; over 600 for DPA1; and 400 to 480 for DPB1. Several DR-DQ haplotypes were treated as single units for association and clustering because of strong linkage in the cohort. Among roughly 400 genotyped donors of the cohort, an average of around 250,000 unique TCR beta nucleotide sequences was sequenced per donor, of which about 18% were non-productive.

Library preparation used the immunoSEQ multiplex PCR assay. A mixture of 60 forward primers for TCR Vbeta segments and 13 reverse primers for TCR Jbeta segments was used in the multiplex PCR. The CDR3 region of rearranged TCR beta genes was amplified from genomic DNA with a multiplex PCR assay. The amplified TCR beta libraries were sequenced on the Illumina HiSeq System as 87-base-pair reads. In the paper's pipeline: A later analysis tallied 80 million to 95 million unique TCR beta chains across the 666 repertoires, and about 12 million of those chains were shared by two or more donors. Raw reads were error-corrected and collapsed into unique sequences with a nearest-neighbor algorithm that merged closely related sequences to remove PCR and sequencing errors. V, D and J gene segments were assigned by aligning CDR3 sequences to IMGT reference sequences. For a sequence to be retained, at least a six-nucleotide match to both a V gene segment and a J gene segment was required. Rearrangements were called productive when the CDR3 lacked stop codons and stayed in frame with V and J; all others were non-productive. CDR3 was defined by IMGT convention, running from the second conserved V-encoded cysteine to the conserved J-encoded phenylalanine. The earlier analysis of some 540 of the donors excluded any sequence lacking an unambiguous match to a single V gene segment. In an earlier analysis of 587 of the donors, V segments were called functional above 56.7% productive rearrangements and were called segregating when the between-donor standard deviation exceeded 5%. A statistical classification framework was built to diagnose cytomegalovirus status from the catalog of TCR beta chain sequences. A later analysis assigned V and J genes by comparing TCR nucleotide sequences with IMGT/GENE-DB human TR gene sequences. In a later analysis, CDR3 sequences and most-parsimonious VDJ recombination scenarios were assigned using the TCRdist pipeline. In a later analysis, each TCR beta chain was defined by its CDR3 amino acid sequence together with its V-gene family, and reads without a unique V-gene family were excluded. As a way to deal with suspected cross-contamination and a sequencing artifact, a later analysis dropped roughly 620 nucleotide sequences that were highly shared and had low generation probability. For each public chain, a later analysis derived a clonal expansion index from normalized ranks of inferred template counts within each repertoire. In a later analysis, generation probabilities were computed with a VDJ recombination model fitted to out-of-frame rearrangements, and the resulting probabilities were checked against IGoR. A later analysis scored TCR-TCR, TCR-HLA and TCR-CMV co-occurrence with hypergeometric tests, applying a repertoire-size bias correction to TCR pairs. To estimate false discovery rates, a later analysis permuted the HLA or CMV assignments 20 times. In a later analysis, co-occurring TCRs were grouped using DBSCAN, with TCRdist sequence similarity added in when clustering inside HLA-allele-positive subsets. Repertoires with fewer than 30,000 or more than 120,000 public chains were left out of co-occurrence clustering, as were four to six repertoires with anomalous nucleotide sharing. Held by TCRdb, this immuneACCESS table contains in-frame sequences only and omits some clones. Under half of the omission traces to an unresolved V gene where checked; the cause of the rest is unknown. From that table come the V and J calls and clone size; the DNA was used to work out D and trimming. The sample includes some 120,000 clones, with more than 65% observed a single time. The ten most abundant clones make up less than 15% of the sample.

Taken from cysteine to phenylalanine, the CDR3 has 19 residues. Just the 57-base CDR3 DNA is kept, in frame starting at base 1. Reading the germline V gene gives CDR1 SGHRS and CDR2 YFSETQ. Study-wide conclusions, independent of this receptor: HLA typing was unavailable for some donors at each locus, so association tests used only the typed subset. Over 15 rarely observed V segments, including chromosome 9 orphons, were excluded from the earlier analysis of several hundred of the donors because counts were too low. According to a later analysis, parvovirus B19, influenza, CMV and Epstein-Barr virus appeared linked to several top co-occurrence clusters. Immune exposure information for the cohort was limited to CMV serostatus. In this cohort, only TCR beta chains were sequenced, and detectable features were limited by the absence of alpha or paired-chain data. In a later genetic analysis, fewer N-insertions in productive TCRs were reported among donors in an Asian-associated ancestry cluster than the approximately 670-donor mean. Most CMV-associated TCR beta chains appeared to be HLA-restricted in a later analysis, and the HLA associations seemed to be driven largely by CMV exposure. Roughly uniform sequencing depth across donors was assumed in presence/absence analyses, although this assumption may not hold. In an earlier analysis of 587 of the donors, most TCR beta V segments appeared in productive rearrangements about 87% or about 30% of the time, broadly matching IMGT annotations. Linkage disequilibrium might explain the correlated functional status among segregating V segments, but an unknown experimental factor could not be excluded. The 87-base-pair reads could not distinguish some IMGT-functional V segments, including TRBV6-2 and TRBV6-3, so those segments were excluded. A cluster of highly shared sequence variants was judged likely to represent a technical artifact of the sequencing pipeline. In a later analysis, 16,951 TCR beta sequences were associated with specific HLA alleles at a false discovery rate of 0.05. In a later genetic analysis, a missense DCLRE1C variant was associated with V-gene and J-gene trimming of TCR beta chains, and the association was replicated in an independent cohort. In the study, about 150 TCR beta chains were listed as associated with cytomegalovirus. The classifier was reported to diagnose cytomegalovirus status with high specificity and sensitivity in both the original cohort and the validation cohort. Most TCR sequences were seen in very few donors, while some public TCRs were found in many individuals. In a later analysis, the rate of TCR association differed among HLA loci, with DRB1 alleles having the most associated TCRs and HLA-C alleles having the fewest. In vitro tests confirmed that a few of the cytomegalovirus-associated TCR beta chains recognize cytomegalovirus antigens. A further reported finding was that TCR beta sequences accurately predicted the HLA-A and HLA-B alleles for most subjects in the first cohort. In a later analysis, HLA-associated TCR beta chains showed more clonal expansion and lower generation probabilities than non-associated chains that were equally common. The authors suggested that the approach could potentially be generalized to other disease states and immunological phenotypes. Assigning TCR associations to individual alleles was difficult when HLA alleles, especially DR and DQ, strongly co-occurred.

The sequenced sample was PBMCs. Recombination joined TRBV5-1 with TRBJ2-2; the best D guess is TRBD1, with 5 bases matching. The TCR comes from a woman in her sixties or seventies in good health and CMV-seropositive. The CDR3 sequence is CASGLAVVVLGQDTGELFF. The DNA sequence is given as TGCGCCAGCGGCTTGGCCGTCGTCGTGCTGGGGCAGGACACCGGGGAGCTGTTTTTT.